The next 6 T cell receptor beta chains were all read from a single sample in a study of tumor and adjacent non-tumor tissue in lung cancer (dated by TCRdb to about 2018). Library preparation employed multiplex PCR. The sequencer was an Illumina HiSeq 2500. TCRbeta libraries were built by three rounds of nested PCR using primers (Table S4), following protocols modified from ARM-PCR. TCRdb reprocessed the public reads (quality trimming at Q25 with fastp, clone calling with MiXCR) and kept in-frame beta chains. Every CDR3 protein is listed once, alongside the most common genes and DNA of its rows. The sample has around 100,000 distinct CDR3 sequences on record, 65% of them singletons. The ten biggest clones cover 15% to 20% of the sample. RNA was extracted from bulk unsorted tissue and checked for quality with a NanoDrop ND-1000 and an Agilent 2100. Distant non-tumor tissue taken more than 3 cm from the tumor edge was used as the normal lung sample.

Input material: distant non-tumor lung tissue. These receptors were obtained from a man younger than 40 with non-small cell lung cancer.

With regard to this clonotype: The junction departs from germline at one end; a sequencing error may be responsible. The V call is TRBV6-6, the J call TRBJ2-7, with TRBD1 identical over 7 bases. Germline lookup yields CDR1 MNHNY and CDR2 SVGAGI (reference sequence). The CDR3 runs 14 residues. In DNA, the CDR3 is TGTGCCAGCAGTTACCAGGGACAGTCCTACGAGGAGTACTTC. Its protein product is CASSYQGQSYEEYF.

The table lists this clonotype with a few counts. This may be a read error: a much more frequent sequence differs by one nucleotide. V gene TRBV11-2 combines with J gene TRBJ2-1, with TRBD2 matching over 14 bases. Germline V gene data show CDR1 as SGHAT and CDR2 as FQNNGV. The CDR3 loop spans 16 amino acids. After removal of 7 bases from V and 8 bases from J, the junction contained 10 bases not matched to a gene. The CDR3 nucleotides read TGTGCCAGCATCGACGGGACTAGCGGGAGATACGATGAGCAGTTCTTC. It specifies CASIDGTSGRYDEQFF.

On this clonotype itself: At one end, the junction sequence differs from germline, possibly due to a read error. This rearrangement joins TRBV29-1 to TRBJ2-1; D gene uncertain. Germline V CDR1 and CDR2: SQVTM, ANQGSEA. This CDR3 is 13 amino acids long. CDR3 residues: CSVGPRRYNEQFF. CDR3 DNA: TGCAGCGTTGGCCCAAGGCGGTACAATGAACAGTTCTTC.

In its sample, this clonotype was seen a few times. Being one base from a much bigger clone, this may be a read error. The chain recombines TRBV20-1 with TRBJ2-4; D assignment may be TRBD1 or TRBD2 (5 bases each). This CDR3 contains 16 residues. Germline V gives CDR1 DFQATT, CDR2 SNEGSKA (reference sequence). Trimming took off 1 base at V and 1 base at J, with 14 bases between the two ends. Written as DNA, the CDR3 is TGCAGTGCTAGAGCGACTGGTTGGGGGGCCAAAAACATTCAGTACTTC. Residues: CSARATGWGAKNIQYF.

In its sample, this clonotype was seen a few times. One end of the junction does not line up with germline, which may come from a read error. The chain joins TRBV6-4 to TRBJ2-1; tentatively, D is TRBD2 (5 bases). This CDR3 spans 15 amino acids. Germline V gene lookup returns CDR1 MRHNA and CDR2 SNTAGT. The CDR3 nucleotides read TGTGCCAGCAGTGACTCCGCGGGCCCCTATAATGAGCAGTTCTTC. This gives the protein CASSDSAGPYNEQFF.

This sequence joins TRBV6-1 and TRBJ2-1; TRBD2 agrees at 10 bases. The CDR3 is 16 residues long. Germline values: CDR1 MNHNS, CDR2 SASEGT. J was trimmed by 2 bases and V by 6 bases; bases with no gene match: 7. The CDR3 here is CASRPRTSGAYNEQFF. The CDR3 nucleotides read TGTGCCAGCAGACCCCGGACTAGCGGAGCCTACAATGAGCAGTTCTTC.